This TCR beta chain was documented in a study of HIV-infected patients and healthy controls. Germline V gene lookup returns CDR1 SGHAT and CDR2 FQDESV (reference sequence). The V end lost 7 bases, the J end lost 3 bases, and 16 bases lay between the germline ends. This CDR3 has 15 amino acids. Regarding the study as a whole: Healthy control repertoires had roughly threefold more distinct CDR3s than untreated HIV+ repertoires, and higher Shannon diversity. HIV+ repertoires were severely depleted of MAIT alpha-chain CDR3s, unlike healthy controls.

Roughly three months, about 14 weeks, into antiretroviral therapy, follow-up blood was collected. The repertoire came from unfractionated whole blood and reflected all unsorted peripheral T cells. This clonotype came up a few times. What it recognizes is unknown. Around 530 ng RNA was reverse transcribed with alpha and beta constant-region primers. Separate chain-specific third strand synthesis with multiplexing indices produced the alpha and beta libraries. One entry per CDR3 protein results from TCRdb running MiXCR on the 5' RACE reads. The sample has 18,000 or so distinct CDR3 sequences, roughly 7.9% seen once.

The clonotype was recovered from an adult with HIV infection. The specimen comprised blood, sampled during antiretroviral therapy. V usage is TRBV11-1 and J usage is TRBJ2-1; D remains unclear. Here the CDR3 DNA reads TGTGCCAGCACCCGGGCGGCCTCATTCTACAATGAGCAGTTCTTC. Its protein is CASTRAASFYNEQFF.